The 32 T cell receptor beta chains given below trace back to one sample, sequenced in a study of blood T cell repertoires in COVID-19. Clones were sequenced by immunoSEQ multiplex PCR, and TCRdb holds only the in-frame ones, with some missing. Seen here are 130,000 to 150,000 clones, about nine tenths observed once, and the top ten hold about 10%. Sequencing was carried out using peripheral blood. The receptors here all came from a middle-aged man with active or convalescent COVID-19.

This clone was detected only once. The CDR3 DNA follows: TGTGCCAGCAGTTTATCCCGGGCCGGGACAGGGAAAACCGGGGAGCTGTTTTTT. Its translation: CASSLSRAGTGKTGELFF. V is TRBV28 and J is TRBJ2-2; TRBD1 matches at 9 bases. In germline, CDR1 is MDHEN, CDR2 SYDVKM. V trimming: 1 base; J trimming: 5 bases; junction bases outside the gene matches: 11. The CDR3 is made up of 18 amino acids.

The chain employs TRBV27 and TRBJ1-5; 7 nucleotides align to TRBD1. The CDR3 extends over 15 amino acids. Trimming cost V 2 bases and J 3 bases; bases outside gene matches: 4. CDR1 and CDR2 (germline): MNHEY, SMNVEV (reference sequence). In nucleotides, the CDR3 is TGTGCCAGCAGTTTAACGACAGGGTTCAATCAGCCCCAGCATTTT. It translates to CASSLTTGFNQPQHF.

The chain joins TRBV24-1 to TRBJ2-2, with 10 nucleotides matching TRBD2. Germline V gene data show CDR1 as KGHDR and CDR2 as SFDVKD. The CDR3 has 17 residues. Trimming removed 6 bases from V and 7 bases from J; junction bases left unmatched: 13. The CDR3 protein is CATSPTSSGSLIGELFF. In DNA, the CDR3 is TGTGCCACCAGTCCAACCTCTAGCGGGAGTTTAATCGGGGAGCTGTTTTTT.

The chain employs TRBV3-1 (or the pseudogene TRBV3-2) and TRBJ2-7; 13 nucleotides line up with TRBD2. Germline CDR1 and CDR2: LGHDT and YNNKEL (reference sequence). J was trimmed by 2 bases and V by 7 bases; bases with no gene match: 5. This CDR3 is built from 15 residues. The CDR3 protein is CASTLTSGRTYEQYF. CDR3 sequence (DNA): TGTGCCAGCACGTTGACTAGCGGGAGGACCTACGAGCAGTACTTC.

This chain joins TRBV28 and TRBJ2-7, with 7 bases matching TRBD1. This CDR3 has 14 residues. J lost 7 bases, V lost 5 bases, and 11 bases had no gene match. Germline CDR1 MDHEN, CDR2 SYDVKM. Written as DNA, the CDR3 is TGTGCCAGCAGTGTCCGGGACAGAGGGCGGGAGCAGTACTTC. Translating gives CASSVRDRGREQYF.

The chain employs TRBV27 and TRBJ2-7; 9 bases line up with TRBD1. V was clipped by 7 bases and J by 2 bases; unmatched bases: 3. Germline values: CDR1 MNHEY, CDR2 SMNVEV (reference sequence). The CDR3 has 13 amino acids. CDR3 sequence (DNA): TGTGCCAGCAAACGACAGGGGGCCTACGAGCAGTACTTC. Translation gives CASKRQGAYEQYF.

J is TRBJ2-3 and V is TRBV5-1; D is possibly TRBD1 (5 bases). Germline V CDR1 and CDR2: SGHRS, YFSETQ. CDR3 length: 13 residues. The ends were cut back, 0 bases at V and 5 bases at J, with 7 bases in the middle. Here the CDR3 reads CASSLGREDTQYF. Here the CDR3 DNA reads TGCGCCAGCAGCTTGGGCAGGGAAGATACGCAGTATTTT.

This sequence joins TRBV3-1 (or the pseudogene TRBV3-2) and TRBJ2-5; TRBD2 matches at 8 bases. V shed 1 base and J 4 bases; nucleotides not matched to a gene: 5. The CDR3 is made up of 15 amino acids. Germline values: CDR1 LGHDT, CDR2 YNNKEL (reference sequence). CDR3 region: CASSQGLAIVETQYF. CDR3 coding DNA: TGTGCCAGCAGCCAAGGACTAGCGATCGTAGAGACCCAGTACTTC.

This clone has just a few counts. This rearrangement joins TRBV5-6 to TRBJ1-2; no clear D. V lost 3 bases and J 3 bases, leaving 9 bases between the germline ends. The V gene's germline CDR1 is SGHDT and CDR2 YYEEEE. The CDR3 sequence is 13 residues long. The CDR3 is CASSSQAHYGYTF. Written as DNA, the CDR3 is TGTGCCAGCAGCTCTCAAGCCCACTATGGCTACACCTTC. Full variable domain (missing parts from reference TRBV5-6 and TRBJ1-2): DAGVTQSPTHLIKTRGQQVTLRCSPKSGHDTVSWYQQALGQGPQFIFQYYEEEERQRGNFPDRFSGHQFPNYSSELNVNALLLGDSALYLCASSSQAHYGYTFGSGTRLTVV.

As for this clone: At one end the junction does not follow the germline gene, possibly because of a read error. This chain links TRBV6-1 with TRBJ1-2, with TRBD1 matching 10 bases. Per germline, CDR1 MNHNS and CDR2 SASEGT. The CDR3 length is 14 residues. Here the CDR3 DNA reads TGTGCCAGCAGCGAAGACAGGGGGCTCGGTGGCTACACCTTC. Amino acids: CASSEDRGLGGYTF.

The DNA of the CDR3 is TGTGCCAGCAGCCAAGGTATTGATCTACTGCTCTATGGCTACACCTTC. Protein product: CASSQGIDLLLYGYTF. The rearrangement uses TRBV14 and TRBJ1-2, with D hard to call. The CDR3 runs 16 residues. V was pared by 1 base and J by 4 bases, with 16 bases between. CDR1 is SGHDN and CDR2 is FVKESK in the germline V gene. The variable domain in full, with the rest retrieved from reference TRBV14 and TRBJ1-2, is EAGVTQFPSHSVIEKGQTVTLRCDPISGHDNLYWYRRVMGKEIKFLLHFVKESKQDESGMPNNRFLAERTGGTYSTLKVQPAELEDSGVYFCASSQGIDLLLYGYTFGSGTRLTVV.

The rearrangement joins TRBV28 to TRBJ1-1; perhaps TRBD1 as D (6 bases). The ends were cut back, 9 bases at V and 1 base at J, with 15 bases in the middle. Germline V gives CDR1 MDHEN, CDR2 SYDVKM. The CDR3 spans 14 residues. CDR3 sequence reads: CASQWGHGNTEAFF. CDR3 in DNA: TGTGCCAGTCAGTGGGGGCATGGGAACACTGAAGCTTTCTTT.

This CDR3 is CASSVISYSNQPQHF. CDR3 bases: TGTGCCAGTAGTGTTATAAGCTATAGCAATCAGCCCCAGCATTTT. V and J are TRBV19 and TRBJ1-5, with D uncertain. This CDR3 is built from 15 residues. In germline, CDR1 is LNHDA, CDR2 SQIVND (reference sequence). The V end lost 5 bases, the J end lost 0 bases, and 11 bases lay between the germline ends.

The chain links TRBV7-3 to TRBJ2-3; TRBD2 matches at 7 bases. The germline V gene has CDR1 SGHTA and CDR2 FQGTGA. V was clipped by 5 bases and J by 4 bases; unmatched bases: 9. The CDR3 loop spans 15 amino acids. The CDR3: CASSPSGGRADTQYF. The CDR3 DNA is TGTGCCAGCAGCCCCAGCGGTGGGAGGGCAGATACGCAGTATTTT.

The chain recombines TRBV6-2 or TRBV6-3 with TRBJ2-5, with 7 nucleotides matching TRBD2. V was pared by 4 bases and J by 4 bases, with 9 bases of the junction left unmatched. The CDR3 totals 15 residues. Germline assignment: CDR1 MNHEY and CDR2 SVGEGT. The CDR3 nucleotides read TGTGCCAGCAGTTTCTCGGGACTAAGTGCAGAGACCCAGTACTTC. Residues: CASSFSGLSAETQYF.

The chain has TRBV18 and TRBJ2-1, with D tentatively TRBD1 (5 bases). V lost 1 base and J 7 bases, leaving 8 bases between the germline ends. The length of the CDR3 is 13 residues. CDR1 is KGHSH, CDR2 LQKENI, per germline. The CDR3 region is CASSPLRVNEQFF. The CDR3 coding sequence is TGTGCCAGCTCACCACTCAGGGTAAATGAGCAGTTCTTC.

This chain connects TRBV19 to TRBJ1-6, with 7 bases fitting TRBD1. Germline-derived CDR1 and CDR2 are LNHDA and SQIVND (reference sequence). With V trimmed by 6 bases and J by 0 bases, 17 bases remained unmatched. This CDR3 is built from 20 residues. The CDR3 DNA reads as TGTGCCAGTAGCCCAATCCTCCGGGACAGCCAACGCTCCTATAATTCACCCCTCCACTTT. Residues: CASSPILRDSQRSYNSPLHF.

The V gene is TRBV20-1, the J gene TRBJ2-1, with 7 bases aligning to TRBD1. Looked up from germline, CDR1 is DFQATT and CDR2 is SNEGSKA (reference sequence). The CDR3 length is 11 residues. V was pared by 5 bases and J by 14 bases, with 9 bases of the junction left unmatched. The DNA for the CDR3 is TGCAGTGCTTCCGGACAGGCCCATAAGTTCTTC. This sequence encodes CSASGQAHKFF.

J is TRBJ2-1 and V is TRBV6-6, with TRBD1 as a possible D gene (5 bases). Germline V gives CDR1 MNHNY, CDR2 SVGAGI (reference sequence). The CDR3 consists of 16 residues. V lost 1 base, J lost 0 bases, and 10 bases lay in between. The CDR3 is CASSYFKGDSYNEQFF. As DNA, the CDR3 is TGTGCCAGCAGTTACTTTAAAGGGGACTCCTACAATGAGCAGTTCTTC.

J is TRBJ2-3 and V is TRBV7-3; 8 nucleotides agree with TRBD2. Germline assignment: CDR1 SGHTA and CDR2 FQGTGA. Germline trimming cut 5 bases from V and 5 bases from J; bases unmatched to any gene: 18. There are 18 residues in the CDR3. This CDR3 reads CASSPQVVAGGGGDTQYF. The DNA of the CDR3 is TGTGCCAGCAGCCCACAGGTGGTCGCGGGAGGAGGGGGAGATACGCAGTATTTT.

The chain employs TRBV28 and TRBJ2-2; D may be TRBD2 (5 bases). This CDR3 comprises 12 residues. Germline loops: CDR1 MDHEN, CDR2 SYDVKM. Here the CDR3 DNA reads TGTGCTTCGAGGGAGAACACCGGGGAGCTGTTTTTT. Residues: CASRENTGELFF. Complete variable domain (other parts from reference TRBV28 and TRBJ2-2): DVKVTQSSRYLVKRTGEKVFLECVQDMDHENMFWYRQDPGLGLRLIYFSYDVKMKEKGDIPEGYSVSREKKERFSLILESASTNQTSMYLCASRENTGELFFGEGSRLTVL.

The chain recombines TRBV3-1 (or the pseudogene TRBV3-2) with TRBJ2-5, with TRBD2 as a possible D gene (5 bases). CDR1 and CDR2 (germline): LGHDT, YNNKEL (reference sequence). Trimming removed 4 bases from V and 1 base from J, with 10 bases in between. This CDR3 comprises 14 residues. In DNA, the CDR3 is TGTGCCAGCAGCCGGGGAGTGGGCCAAGAGACCCAGTACTTC. Translating gives CASSRGVGQETQYF.

The rearrangement joins TRBV5-1 to TRBJ1-2, with D uncertain. V lost 2 bases and J 0 bases, leaving 8 bases between the germline ends. CDR1 is SGHRS, CDR2 YFSETQ, per germline. This CDR3 has 14 amino acids. CDR3 loop: CASSFEASNYGYTF. In DNA, the CDR3 is TGCGCCAGCAGCTTTGAGGCCTCTAACTATGGCTACACCTTC.

The chain carries TRBV18 and TRBJ2-3; no clear D gene. This CDR3 spans 12 amino acids. V shed 3 bases and J shed 6 bases, with 7 bases lying between them. Looked up from germline, CDR1 is KGHSH and CDR2 is LQKENI. CDR3 in DNA: TGTGCCAGCTCACCCCCCAGGGATACGCAGTATTTT. Translating gives CASSPPRDTQYF.

The chain combines TRBV28 with TRBJ1-6; the D gene is possibly TRBD1 (5 bases). CDR1 is MDHEN, CDR2 SYDVKM, per germline. Trimming cost V 6 bases and J 5 bases, with 11 bases left between them. The CDR3 sequence is 14 residues long. As DNA, the CDR3 is TGTGCCAGCAGATGGTCAGGGAATAATTCACCCCTCCACTTT. The encoded protein is CASRWSGNNSPLHF.

V and J are TRBV5-1 and TRBJ2-1, with 8 bases lining up with TRBD2. From germline, CDR1 is SGHRS and CDR2 YFSETQ. V was clipped by 0 bases and J by 8 bases; unmatched bases: 4. CDR3 length: 14 residues. The CDR3 sequence: CASSLDGLAHEQFF. The CDR3 coding sequence is TGCGCCAGCAGCTTGGACGGACTAGCACATGAGCAGTTCTTC.

CDR3 coding DNA: TGTGCCAGTAGTGGGACTGCCGCGTCGTACGAGCAGTACTTC. Its protein product is CASSGTAASYEQYF. The J gene is TRBJ2-7, the V gene TRBV19; possible D gene TRBD2, 6 bases. Germline CDR1 reads LNHDA; CDR2 reads SQIVND (reference sequence). This CDR3 is 14 amino acids long. The V and J ends lost 5 bases and 4 bases respectively, with 15 bases between them.

Here the CDR3 reads CASSFDRAGGTEAFF. The CDR3 DNA reads TGTGCCAGCAGCTTTGACAGGGCGGGGGGTACTGAAGCTTTCTTT. V and J are TRBV5-5 and TRBJ1-1; 7 positions match TRBD1. Germline lookup yields CDR1 SGHKS and CDR2 YYEKEE (reference sequence). Trimming at V came to 2 bases and at J to 5 bases, leaving 9 bases not matched to a gene. CDR3 length: 15 amino acids.

This sequence joins TRBV3-1 (or the pseudogene TRBV3-2) and TRBJ1-4; 7 bases match TRBD1. V was clipped by 4 bases and J by 6 bases; unmatched bases: 8. Germline CDR1 is LGHDT and CDR2 is YNNKEL (reference sequence). The CDR3 is made up of 15 amino acids. CDR3 bases: TGTGCCAGCAGCCCCTACCGGGACAGATATGAAAAACTGTTTTTT. Translated, it gives CASSPYRDRYEKLFF.

V is TRBV27 and J is TRBJ2-2; 10 positions match TRBD2. The germline CDR1 and CDR2 sequences are MNHEY and SMNVEV (reference sequence). The CDR3 consists of 19 residues. V gave up 6 bases and J gave up 6 bases; unmatched junction bases: 19. The CDR3 region has the DNA TGTGCCAGCAGACTGGGACAGGTTAACCTAGCGGGAGTTGCCGGGGAGCTGTTTTTT. Its translation: CASRLGQVNLAGVAGELFF.

The chain carries TRBV4-3 and TRBJ2-3, with 13 positions matching TRBD2. After removal of 0 bases from V and 7 bases from J, the junction contained 7 bases not matched to a gene. The germline V gene has CDR1 LGHNA and CDR2 YSLEER. CDR3 length: 17 residues. The CDR3 bases are TGCGCCAGCAGCCAAGAATATACTAGCGGGAGGGATTATACGCAGTATTTT. This codes for CASSQEYTSGRDYTQYF.

The rearrangement uses TRBV6-5 and TRBJ2-7; possibly TRBD1 for D (6 bases). V lost 0 bases and J lost 5, with 14 bases in between. Germline CDR1 is MNHEY and CDR2 is SVGAGI. The CDR3 covers 15 residues. For the CDR3, the DNA is TGTGCCAGCAGTTACTCGACGCAGGGGTTACACGAGCAGTACTTC. This translates into CASSYSTQGLHEQYF.